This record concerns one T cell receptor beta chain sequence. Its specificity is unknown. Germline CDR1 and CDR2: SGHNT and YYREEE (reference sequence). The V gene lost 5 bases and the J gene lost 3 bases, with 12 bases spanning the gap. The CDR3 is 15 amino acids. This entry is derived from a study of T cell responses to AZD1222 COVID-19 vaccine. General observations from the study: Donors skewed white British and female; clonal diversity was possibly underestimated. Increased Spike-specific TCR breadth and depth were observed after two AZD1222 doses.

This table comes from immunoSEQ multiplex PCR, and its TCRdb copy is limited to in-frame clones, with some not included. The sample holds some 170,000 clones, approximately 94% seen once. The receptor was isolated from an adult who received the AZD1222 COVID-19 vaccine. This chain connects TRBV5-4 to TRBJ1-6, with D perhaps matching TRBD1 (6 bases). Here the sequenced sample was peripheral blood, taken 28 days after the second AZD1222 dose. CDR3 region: CASSRDRLYNSPLHF. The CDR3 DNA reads TGTGCCAGCAGTCGAGACAGGCTCTATAATTCACCCCTCCACTTT.